These T cell receptor beta chains were read from a single sample in a study of T cell repertoires in cytomegalovirus infection. TCRdb ran MiXCR on the reads and lists one entry per CDR3 protein. The sample carries approximately 260,000 distinct CDR3 sequences, 22% recorded once. Their specific antigens are unknown. The sequencing used cultured PBMCs, collected from culture after CMV antigen stimulation. These receptors came from a human donor in good health (CMV status not recorded). Some clones in this sample may be carry-over from other donors' samples. Both conserved end residues are part of each CDR3. Each record gives: J gene, V gene, D gene, clone size, CDR3 DNA, CDR3 protein. D genes are given only for firm matches. Not all rows give a size; the values are once, few, many and, for expanded clones, a class.

j_gene: TRBJ2-3
v_gene: TRBV2
d_gene: .
abundance: .
CDR3nt: TGTGCCAGCAGGGCGACAGATACGCAGTATTTT
CDR3aa: CASRATDTQYF

j_gene: TRBJ2-1
v_gene: TRBV5-4
d_gene: .
abundance: .
CDR3nt: TGTGCCAGCAGCTATTCGGGCGAGCTTAACAATGAGCAGTTCTTC
CDR3aa: CASSYSGELNNEQFF

j_gene: TRBJ2-3
v_gene: TRBV6-5
d_gene: TRBD2
abundance: .
CDR3nt: TGTGCCAGCTTTAGGGGTAGCGGGAGGGCCCTAGATACGCAGTATTTT
CDR3aa: CASFRGSGRALDTQYF

j_gene: TRBJ2-7
v_gene: TRBV27
d_gene: .
abundance: .
CDR3nt: TGTGCCAGCCCCCGGGGCTCAGGCCTTGCGGTCTACGAGCAGTACTTC
CDR3aa: CASPRGSGLAVYEQYF

j_gene: TRBJ1-2
v_gene: TRBV6-5
d_gene: .
abundance: few
CDR3nt: TGTGCCAGCAGTTACGCGGGGGGTAACTATGGCTACACCTTC
CDR3aa: CASSYAGGNYGYTF

j_gene: TRBJ1-4
v_gene: TRBV12-3/TRBV12-4
d_gene: .
abundance: .
CDR3nt: TGTGCCAGCAGTTTCTTTGAAAAACTGTTTTTT
CDR3aa: CASSFFEKLFF

j_gene: TRBJ2-1
v_gene: TRBV4-1
d_gene: TRBD2
abundance: .
CDR3nt: TGCGCCAGCAGCCAAGATCGGACGTCAGCAACTAGCGGAAGTAATGAGCAGTTCTTC
CDR3aa: CASSQDRTSATSGSNEQFF

j_gene: TRBJ2-2
v_gene: TRBV4-3
d_gene: TRBD1
abundance: .
CDR3nt: TGCGCCAGCAGCCAGTCGAGACAGGGTATCACCGGGGAGCTGTTTTTT
CDR3aa: CASSQSRQGITGELFF

j_gene: TRBJ1-1
v_gene: TRBV7-3
d_gene: .
abundance: .
CDR3nt: TGTGCCAGCAGCTCCCCCCCGCTATCAGAAGCTTTCTTT
CDR3aa: CASSSPPLSEAFF

j_gene: TRBJ1-4
v_gene: TRBV27
d_gene: .
abundance: .
CDR3nt: TGTGCCAGCAGTTTAAAAGAGAATGAAAAACTGTTTTTT
CDR3aa: CASSLKENEKLFF

j_gene: TRBJ2-1
v_gene: TRBV18
d_gene: .
abundance: .
CDR3nt: TGTGCCAGCTCACGAGGGAATGGGGATGAGCAGTTCTTC
CDR3aa: CASSRGNGDEQFF

j_gene: TRBJ2-1
v_gene: TRBV7-2
d_gene: TRBD2
abundance: many
CDR3nt: TGTGCCAGCAGCTCAACTAGCGAATCCTACAATGAGCAGTTCTTC
CDR3aa: CASSSTSESYNEQFF

j_gene: TRBJ1-2
v_gene: TRBV24-1
d_gene: TRBD1
abundance: .
CDR3nt: TGTGCCACCAGTGACCGGACAGGGGAAGATGGCTACACCTTC
CDR3aa: CATSDRTGEDGYTF

j_gene: TRBJ2-1
v_gene: TRBV7-2
d_gene: TRBD2
abundance: .
CDR3nt: TGTGCCAGCAGCTTAGGCGGGAGGGGTGACAATGAGCAGTTCTTC
CDR3aa: CASSLGGRGDNEQFF

j_gene: TRBJ2-1
v_gene: TRBV5-4
d_gene: TRBD1
abundance: .
CDR3nt: TGTGCCAGCAGCAGGAAGGACAGGGGGGGATCCTACAATGAGCAGTTCTTC
CDR3aa: CASSRKDRGGSYNEQFF